Shown below are 28 T cell receptor beta chains from a single sample sequenced in a study of identical twins. Each CDR3 protein is one row after TCRdb ran MiXCR on the 5' RACE reads. The data hold 1.5 million or so distinct CDR3 sequences, with less than 40% observed a single time. Source material: cord blood. The receptors were sampled from a newborn girl in good health.

The chain has TRBV19 and TRBJ1-2, with D perhaps matching TRBD1 (6 bases). V shed 7 bases and J shed 8 bases, with 11 bases lying between them. The CDR3 has 11 amino acids. Looked up from germline, CDR1 is LNHDA and CDR2 is SQIVND (reference sequence). In DNA, the CDR3 is TGTGCCAGTATGAAGGGGGAAGGCTACACCTTC. It is translated as CASMKGEGYTF.

This clonotype turned up a few times. The gene calls are TRBV28 and TRBJ2-3; D might be TRBD1 or TRBD2, each matching 5 bases. CDR3 length: 14 amino acids. The V gene lost 7 bases and the J gene lost 3 bases, with 14 bases spanning the gap. Germline V gene lookup returns CDR1 MDHEN and CDR2 SYDVKM. The CDR3 DNA reads TGTGCCAGCACCTATCCTGGGGGTACAGATACGCAGTATTTT. This codes for CASTYPGGTDTQYF.

This clonotype has a handful of counts. This chain connects TRBV29-1 to TRBJ2-1; 11 bases align to TRBD2. CDR1 and CDR2 (germline): SQVTM, ANQGSEA. The CDR3 runs 14 residues. After removal of 7 bases from V and 10 bases from J, the junction contained 12 bases not matched to a gene. The CDR3 is CSGTRTSGRWEQFF. In DNA form, the CDR3 reads TGCAGCGGGACCCGGACTAGCGGGCGGTGGGAGCAGTTCTTC.

The V and J genes are TRBV20-1 and TRBJ1-1, with a possible D match to TRBD1 (5 bases). This CDR3 region has 15 residues. V was shortened by 3 bases and J by 1 base, with 15 bases between the two germline ends. Germline lookup yields CDR1 DFQATT and CDR2 SNEGSKA (reference sequence). CDR3 DNA: TGCAGTGCTAGCAGGGCAAATTCCCCGAACACTGAAGCTTTCTTT. Amino acids: CSASRANSPNTEAFF.

The chain combines TRBV28 with TRBJ1-1; 10 bases are shared with TRBD1. This CDR3 contains 17 residues. Germline loops: CDR1 MDHEN, CDR2 SYDVKM. V trimming: 4 bases; J trimming: 6 bases; junction bases outside the gene matches: 14. The CDR3 region is CASSSPGQGGMGAEAFF. DNA for the CDR3: TGTGCCAGCAGTTCCCCAGGACAGGGGGGTATGGGCGCTGAAGCTTTCTTT.

This chain connects TRBV29-1 to TRBJ1-2, with TRBD1 matching over 9 bases. Germline lookup yields CDR1 SQVTM and CDR2 ANQGSEA. The junction had 8 bases not matched to a gene; V was cut back by 6 bases and J by 6 bases. The CDR3 is made up of 13 amino acids. CDR3 DNA: TGCAGCGTCCCGGGACAGGGAGGGGATGGCTACACCTTC. Protein product: CSVPGQGGDGYTF. The entire variable domain, with the rest obtained from reference TRBV29-1 and TRBJ1-2, is as follows: SAVISQKPSRDICQRGTSLTIQCQVDSQVTMMFWYRQQPGQSLTLIATANQGSEATYESGFVIDKFPISRPNLTFSTLTVSNMSPEDSSIYLCSVPGQGGDGYTFGSGTRLTVV.

The chain employs TRBV6-6 and TRBJ2-7, with TRBD2 matching 13 bases. The CDR3 loop spans 16 amino acids. Trimming cost V 6 bases and J 7 bases; bases outside gene matches: 12. In germline, CDR1 is MNHNY, CDR2 SVGAGI (reference sequence). The CDR3 DNA reads TGTGCCAGCAGCCGAACCTTACTAGCGGGAGGGGAAGAGCAGTACTTC. Amino acid sequence: CASSRTLLAGGEEQYF.

The rearrangement uses TRBV6-1 and TRBJ2-4, with D possibly matching TRBD2 (6 bases). V was clipped by 6 bases and J by 0 bases, with 24 bases between them. Germline CDR1 is MNHNS and CDR2 is SASEGT. This CDR3 has 19 residues. CDR3: CASRGTDWEKNLAKNIQYF. Written as DNA, the CDR3 is TGTGCCAGCAGGGGGACTGACTGGGAAAAAAACCTAGCCAAAAACATTCAGTACTTC.

This clonotype has only a few counts. This sequence joins TRBV5-1 and TRBJ2-5, with D tentatively TRBD2 (6 bases). The V and J ends lost 4 bases and 13 bases respectively, with 20 bases between them. This CDR3 is 13 amino acids long. Germline CDR1 and CDR2: SGHRS and YFSETQ. The CDR3 region is CASSKSWDFELYF. CDR3 in DNA: TGCGCCAGCAGCAAATCTTGGGACTTTGAGCTGTACTTC.

This rearrangement joins TRBV12-3 or TRBV12-4 to TRBJ2-2, with D unresolved. Between the trimmed V and J ends, which lost 6 bases and 5 bases, there was a span of 16 bases. The CDR3 loop spans 15 amino acids. The CDR3 region has the DNA TGTGCCAGCAGGCCCAGAGGCTTGGAGACCGGGGAGCTGTTTTTT. This encodes CASRPRGLETGELFF.

The genes are TRBV5-4 and TRBJ2-5, with 7 bases matching TRBD1. Germline V gene lookup returns CDR1 SGHNT and CDR2 YYREEE (reference sequence). V shed 4 bases, J shed 2 bases, and the junction held 11 bases outside the gene matches. This CDR3 spans 16 amino acids. This chain's CDR3 is CASSLDRDYAQETQYF. The CDR3 region has the DNA TGTGCCAGCAGCCTTGACAGGGATTACGCGCAAGAGACCCAGTACTTC.

Comment on this clonotype: This clone may be a read error of a much larger clone one base away. The V and J genes are TRBV12-3 or TRBV12-4 and TRBJ2-7; D perhaps matches TRBD2 (6 bases). This CDR3 is built from 11 residues. CDR3 sequence (DNA): TGTACCAGCAGACTAGGCTACGAGCAGTACTTC. Its protein product is CTSRLGYEQYF.

This rearrangement joins TRBV29-1 to TRBJ2-1; 10 nucleotides match TRBD1. V lost 6 bases and J lost 8; bases outside the gene matches: 7. Germline lookup yields CDR1 SQVTM and CDR2 ANQGSEA. CDR3 length equals 13 residues. The CDR3 DNA follows: TGCAGCGTCCTGACAGGGGGCAGGGATGAGCAGTTCTTC. Its protein is CSVLTGGRDEQFF.

The chain couples TRBV6-1 to TRBJ1-4; tentative D call: TRBD1 (6 bases). The germline CDR1 and CDR2 sequences are MNHNS and SASEGT. V lost 5 bases, J lost 3 bases, and 10 bases lay in between. The CDR3 covers 14 residues. CDR3 loop: CASSTGPSNEKLFF. The CDR3, as DNA: TGTGCCAGCAGTACAGGGCCTTCTAATGAAAAACTGTTTTTT.

In this sample, this clonotype turned up a few times. The chain links TRBV20-1 to TRBJ2-7; tentatively, D is TRBD2 (5 bases). V lost 3 bases, J lost 7 bases, and 13 bases lay in between. Per the germline V gene, CDR1 is DFQATT and CDR2 is SNEGSKA (reference sequence). CDR3 length equals 12 residues. The CDR3 region is CSARPTSTEQYF. The CDR3 nucleotides are TGCAGTGCTAGGCCCACTAGTACTGAGCAGTACTTC.

The J gene is TRBJ2-7, the V gene TRBV27, with TRBD1 matching 11 bases. The CDR3 runs 15 residues. Germline CDR1 is MNHEY and CDR2 is SMNVEV (reference sequence). J lost 3 bases, V lost 7 bases, and 8 bases had no gene match. CDR3 sequence (DNA): TGTGCCAGCAAATGGGGGACAGGGGGAAACTACGAGCAGTACTTC. Amino acids: CASKWGTGGNYEQYF.

The chain links TRBV5-5 to TRBJ1-1, with D uncertain. The V gene's germline CDR1 is SGHKS and CDR2 YYEKEE (reference sequence). The length of the CDR3 is 12 residues. V lost 4 bases and J 9 bases, leaving 13 bases between the germline ends. Written as DNA, the CDR3 is TGTGCCAGCAGCCCGGAACTGGGCAAAGCTTTCTTT. Protein sequence: CASSPELGKAFF.

Concerning this clonotype: A junction end diverges from the germline sequence, so it may reflect a read error. The rearrangement uses TRBV19 and TRBJ1-5; D not certain. The germline V gene has CDR1 LNHDA and CDR2 SQIVND (reference sequence). CDR3 length: 15 amino acids. CDR3 protein: CASNTPHSGNQPQHF. The CDR3 DNA is TGTGCCAGCAACACCCCGCACAGTGGCAATCAGCCCCAGCATTTC.

As for this clonotype: A junction boundary mismatches the germline segment, possibly from a read error. The genes are TRBV4-1 and TRBJ2-7, with 13 positions matching TRBD2. The J call may be in error: the DNA end matches TRBJ2-5 better. This CDR3 region has 16 residues. The germline V gene has CDR1 MGHRA and CDR2 YSYEKL. The CDR3 DNA is TGCGCCGGCAGCCAAGAAGGACTAGCGGGAGAAGAGACCCAGTACTTC. It is translated as CAGSQEGLAGEETQYF.

This clonotype was picked up a small number of times. The rearrangement links TRBV12-3 or TRBV12-4 to TRBJ2-7; D ambiguous. The DNA end favors TRBJ2-5, so the J call may be wrong. This CDR3 is built from 14 residues. The CDR3 sequence: CASSPLPWGETQYF. The CDR3 DNA sequence: TGTGCCAGCAGCCCCCTTCCATGGGGAGAGACCCAGTACTTC.

This clonotype was recorded a few times. The CDR3 protein is CASSVDGRALEQYF. The CDR3 region has the DNA TGTGCCAGCAGCGTAGACGGGAGGGCCCTCGAGCAGTACTTC. The rearrangement joins TRBV9 to TRBJ2-7; TRBD2 matches 8 bases. The germline CDR1 and CDR2 sequences are SGDLS and YYNGEE. V was pared by 0 bases and J by 6 bases, with 5 bases of the junction left unmatched. This CDR3 has 14 amino acids.

This chain joins TRBV9 and TRBJ2-1; no clear D. This CDR3 is 14 amino acids long. Trimming took 7 bases from V and 9 from J, leaving 20 bases between them. Germline CDR1 reads SGDLS; CDR2 reads YYNGEE. The CDR3 sequence: CASEERISTGEQFF. The CDR3 DNA reads as TGTGCCAGCGAAGAGAGAATTAGCACCGGTGAGCAGTTCTTC. The variable domain in full, with the rest retrieved from reference TRBV9 and TRBJ2-1, is DSGVTQTPKHLITATGQRVTLRCSPRSGDLSVYWYQQSLDQGLQFLIQYYNGEERAKGNILERFSAQQFPDLHSELNLSSLELGDSALYFCASEERISTGEQFFGPGTRLTVL.

In regard to this clonotype: One end of the junction varies from germline; a read error may be responsible. The V gene is TRBV12-3 or TRBV12-4, the J gene TRBJ2-3; TRBD2 aligns across 12 bases. The CDR3 is made up of 19 amino acids. CDR3 loop: CASSFPRLAGDPSTDMQYF. Written as DNA, the CDR3 is TGTGCCAGCAGTTTTCCCAGACTAGCGGGGGACCCGAGCACAGATATGCAGTATTTT.

This clonotype was observed a handful of times. The J gene is TRBJ2-7, the V gene TRBV12-3 or TRBV12-4, with D unclear. This CDR3 has 11 residues. Trimming shortened V by 8 bases and J by 7 bases, and 12 bases separated the two germline ends. The CDR3 nucleotides are TGTGCCAGCGGTTGGCGGAGTGAGCAGTACTTC. Encoded protein: CASGWRSEQYF.

This clonotype was picked up a small number of times. The chain recombines TRBV28 with TRBJ2-3; 12 bases line up with TRBD2. The CDR3 consists of 17 residues. Trimming removed 0 bases from V and 1 base from J; junction bases left unmatched: 2. CDR1 and CDR2 (germline): MDHEN, SYDVKM. In DNA form, the CDR3 reads TGTGCCAGCAGTTTATGGAGACTAGCGGGAGGCACAGATACGCAGTATTTT. It yields the protein CASSLWRLAGGTDTQYF.

This clonotype has only a few counts. The J gene is TRBJ2-3, the V gene TRBV21-1; the table gives TRBD2 as D, unverified against the DNA. TRBV21-1 is annotated as a pseudogene. The CDR3 consists of 15 residues. The CDR3 nucleotides read TGTGCCAGCAGCAAAGACCCGCAGGTCACAGATACGCAGTATTTT. Encoded protein: CASSKDPQVTDTQYF.

The V and J genes are TRBV3-1 and TRBJ2-5; 13 positions match TRBD2. Trimming cost V 5 bases and J 4 bases; bases outside gene matches: 4. This CDR3 comprises 15 residues. Germline values: CDR1 LGHDT, CDR2 YNNKEL (reference sequence). The CDR3 coding sequence is TGTGCCAGCAGCGGGACTAGCGGGATAGGAGAGACCCAGTACTTC. This encodes CASSGTSGIGETQYF.

This clonotype has just a few counts. The rearrangement uses TRBV2 and TRBJ2-7; TRBD2 might be the D (7 bases). The CDR3 runs 11 residues. The germline V gene encodes CDR1 SNHLY and CDR2 FYNNEI. Trimming took off 10 bases at V and 7 bases at J, with 14 bases between the two ends. The CDR3 DNA is TGTGCCACCGGGGGGCAAAGGGAGCAGTACTTC. It codes for CATGGQREQYF.